The 3 T cell receptor beta chains listed next were all sequenced from one sample in a study of T cell responses to AZD1222 COVID-19 vaccine. The data were produced by immunoSEQ multiplex PCR, yet TCRdb's version contains in-frame clones alone and is incomplete. Seen here are some 150,000 clones, around 90% observed once, and the top ten hold approximately 3.1%. The sample consisted of peripheral blood, taken on day 0 of AZD1222 vaccination. The receptors stem from an adult in good health.

The CDR3 DNA follows: TGTGCCAGCAGCCAAAGGCTCTCGGGGAACACTGAAGCTTTCTTT. Translated: CASSQRLSGNTEAFF. This chain connects TRBV14 to TRBJ1-1; D call uncertain. This CDR3 region has 15 residues. Germline lookup yields CDR1 SGHDN and CDR2 FVKESK. V was shortened by 2 bases and J by 1 base, with 11 bases between the two germline ends.

The rearrangement links TRBV19 to TRBJ2-3, with TRBD2 identical over 14 bases. V lost 5 bases, J lost 3 bases, and 1 base stayed unmatched. Germline loops: CDR1 LNHDA, CDR2 SQIVND (reference sequence). This CDR3 has 15 residues. The CDR3 DNA follows: TGTGCCAGTAGTGGGACTAGCGGGAGAACAGATACGCAGTATTTT. This sequence encodes CASSGTSGRTDTQYF.

This clone was observed a single time. This sequence joins TRBV5-1 and TRBJ1-3; D is undetermined. V shed 1 base and J shed 0 bases, with 11 bases lying between them. Germline CDR1 SGHRS, CDR2 YFSETQ. CDR3 length equals 16 residues. Written as DNA, the CDR3 is TGCGCCAGCAGCTTGTGGGAGAAGAGCTCTGGAAACACCATATATTTT. Translation: CASSLWEKSSGNTIYF.